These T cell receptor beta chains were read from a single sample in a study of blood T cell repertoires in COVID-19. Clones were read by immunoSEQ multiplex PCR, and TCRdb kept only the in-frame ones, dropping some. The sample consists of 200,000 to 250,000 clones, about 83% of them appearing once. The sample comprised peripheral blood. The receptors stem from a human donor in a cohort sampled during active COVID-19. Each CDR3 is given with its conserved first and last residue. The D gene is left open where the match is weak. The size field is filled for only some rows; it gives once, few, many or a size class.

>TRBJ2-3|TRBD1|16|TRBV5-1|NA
CASSLGWTGGEDTQYF
TGCGCCAGCAGCTTGGGGTGGACAGGGGGTGAGGATACGCAGTATTTT
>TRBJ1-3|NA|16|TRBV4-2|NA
CASSQDPGGSGNTIYF
TGTGCCAGCAGCCAAGATCCCGGGGGATCGGGAAACACCATATATTTT
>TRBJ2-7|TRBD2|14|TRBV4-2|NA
CASSQGLDLNEQYF
TGTGCCAGCAGCCAGGGACTAGATCTGAACGAGCAGTACTTC
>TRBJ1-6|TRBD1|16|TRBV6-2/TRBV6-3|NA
CASSYQDRGSGSPLHF
TGTGCCAGCAGTTACCAGGACAGGGGGTCTGGATCACCCCTCCACTTT
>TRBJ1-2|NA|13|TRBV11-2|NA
CASSFLQGNGYTF
TGTGCCAGCAGCTTCCTCCAGGGAAACGGCTACACCTTC
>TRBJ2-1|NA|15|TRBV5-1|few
CASSWLSGSYNEQFF
TGCGCCAGCAGCTGGTTATCGGGCTCCTACAATGAGCAGTTCTTC
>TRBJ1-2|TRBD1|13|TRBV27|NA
CARTHRGFYGYTF
TGTGCCAGAACGCACAGGGGATTCTATGGCTACACCTTC
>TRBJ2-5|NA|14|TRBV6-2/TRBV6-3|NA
CASSYGGSQETQYF
TGTGCCAGCAGTTACGGGGGCAGCCAAGAGACCCAGTACTTC
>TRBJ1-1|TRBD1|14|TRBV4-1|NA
CASSRGTGTTEAFF
TGCGCCAGCAGCCGAGGGACAGGGACCACTGAAGCTTTCTTT
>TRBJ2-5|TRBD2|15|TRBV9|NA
CASSALAGVQETQYF
TGTGCCAGCAGCGCCCTAGCGGGGGTCCAAGAGACCCAGTACTTC
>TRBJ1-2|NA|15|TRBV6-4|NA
CASSDPFTYNYGYTF
TGTGCCAGCAGTGACCCCTTTACTTACAACTATGGCTACACCTTC
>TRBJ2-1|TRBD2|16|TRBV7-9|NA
CASSDRLAGLGDEQFF
TGTGCCAGCAGCGATAGACTAGCTGGACTCGGGGATGAGCAGTTCTTC
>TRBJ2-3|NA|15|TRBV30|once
CAWSFRVVGTDTQYF
TGTGCCTGGAGTTTCAGGGTAGTCGGCACAGATACGCAGTATTTT
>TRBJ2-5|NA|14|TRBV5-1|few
CASSLDPGQETQYF
TGCGCCAGCAGCTTGGATCCAGGCCAAGAGACCCAGTACTTC